The rows below give T cell receptor beta chains drawn from one sample of a study of graft-versus-host responses after intestinal transplantation. The data were produced by immunoSEQ multiplex PCR, yet TCRdb's version contains in-frame clones alone and is incomplete. The table lists roughly 36,000 clones, roughly 80% of them singletons. Sequenced material: PBMCs, taken about 1,000 days after transplant. The receptors shown here come from a human patient who received an intestinal transplant, so some T cells may come from the graft donor. Each CDR3 is given without its conserved first and last residue. Each record gives: V gene, CDR3 protein.

>TRBV9
ASSVLGERSEKLF
>TRBV27
ASSLKSIGFYEQY
>TRBV5-1
ASSEGSGGTIY
>TRBV19
ASSIEVRAGVDEQY
>TRBV7-9
ASSLTRDTEAF
>TRBV6-6
ASSQPSGGLYEQY
>TRBV27
ASSGGGKLF
>TRBV9
ASSVENSKETQY
>TRBV2
ASSEPGQTYEQY
>TRBV2
ASKGWSGTSGRKNEQF
>TRBV2
ASKGVPYEQY
>TRBV11-1
ASSRLAATDTQY
>TRBV28
ASSSDFRTRVFFDTQY
>TRBV29-1
SVVFYPGSGYT
>TRBV28
ASSLGVAAF
>TRBV11-1
ASSSERGTGETQY
>TRBV14
ASSLPGAEAF
>TRBV6-1
ASTWNTIY
>TRBV15
ATSRTVKQETQY
>TRBV5-5
ASSSVPGQGVDEQY
>TRBV5-1
ASSPGHLNTGELF
>TRBV21-1
ASSKWRRVPYEQV
>TRBV5-5
ASSRGQVGAEAF
>TRBV19
ASSPTVGGSKNIQY
>TRBV7-9
ASSLDNARAGELF
>TRBV15
ATSRDPPNEQF
>TRBV28
ASSSQRMGLGYT
>TRBV28
ASRTSYTSYGYT
>TRBV28
ASSSLDRVYGYT
>TRBV23-1
ASSLPAVGDHIQY
>TRBV7-3
ASSPIGGAAPRQASTDTQY